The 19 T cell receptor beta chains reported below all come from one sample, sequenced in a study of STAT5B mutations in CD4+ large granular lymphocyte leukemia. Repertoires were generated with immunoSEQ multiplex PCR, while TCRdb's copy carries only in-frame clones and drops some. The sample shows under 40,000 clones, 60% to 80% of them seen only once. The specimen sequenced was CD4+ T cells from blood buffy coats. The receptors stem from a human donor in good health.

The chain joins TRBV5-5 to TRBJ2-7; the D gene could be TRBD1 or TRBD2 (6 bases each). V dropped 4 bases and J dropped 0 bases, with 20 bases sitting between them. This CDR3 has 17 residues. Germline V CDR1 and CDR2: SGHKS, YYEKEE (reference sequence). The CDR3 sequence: CASSPPLGGPASYEQYF. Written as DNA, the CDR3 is TGTGCCAGCAGCCCCCCCCTTGGGGGGCCGGCCTCCTACGAGCAGTACTTC.

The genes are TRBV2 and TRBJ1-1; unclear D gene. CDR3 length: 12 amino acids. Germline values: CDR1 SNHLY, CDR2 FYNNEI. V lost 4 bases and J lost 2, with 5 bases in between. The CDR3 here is CASSGGNTEAFF. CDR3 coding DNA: TGTGCCAGCAGTGGCGGTAACACTGAAGCTTTCTTT.

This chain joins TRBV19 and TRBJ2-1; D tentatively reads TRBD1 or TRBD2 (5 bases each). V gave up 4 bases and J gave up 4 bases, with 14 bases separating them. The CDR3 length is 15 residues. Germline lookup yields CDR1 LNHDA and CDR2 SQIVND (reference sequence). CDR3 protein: CASSRGIRQYNEQFF. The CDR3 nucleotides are TGTGCCAGTAGTAGAGGGATTCGACAGTACAATGAGCAGTTCTTC.

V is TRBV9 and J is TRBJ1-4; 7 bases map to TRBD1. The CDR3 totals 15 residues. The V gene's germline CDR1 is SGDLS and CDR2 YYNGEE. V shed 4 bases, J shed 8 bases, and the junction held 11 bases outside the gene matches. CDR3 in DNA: TGTGCCAGCAGCCCCCAACTGGGACAGCGAGAAAAACTGTTTTTT. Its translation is CASSPQLGQREKLFF.

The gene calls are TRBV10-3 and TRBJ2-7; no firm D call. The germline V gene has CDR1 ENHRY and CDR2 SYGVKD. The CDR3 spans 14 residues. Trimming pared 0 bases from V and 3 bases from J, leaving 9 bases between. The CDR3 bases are TGTGCCATCAGTGAGTCATTAGGAGACTACGAGCAGTACTTC. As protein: CAISESLGDYEQYF.

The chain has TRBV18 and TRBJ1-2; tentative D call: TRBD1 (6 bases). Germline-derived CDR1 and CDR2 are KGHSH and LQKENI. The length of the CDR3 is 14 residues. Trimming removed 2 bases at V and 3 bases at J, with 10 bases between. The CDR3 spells CASSPGDKHYGYTF. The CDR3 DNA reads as TGTGCCAGCTCACCAGGGGACAAGCACTATGGCTACACCTTC.

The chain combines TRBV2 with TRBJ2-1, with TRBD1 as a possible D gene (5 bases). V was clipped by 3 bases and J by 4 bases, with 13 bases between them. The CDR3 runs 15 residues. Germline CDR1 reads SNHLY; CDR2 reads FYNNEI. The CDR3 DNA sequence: TGTGCCAGCAGTGAGCCAGGGATTGTATACAATGAGCAGTTCTTC. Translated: CASSEPGIVYNEQFF.

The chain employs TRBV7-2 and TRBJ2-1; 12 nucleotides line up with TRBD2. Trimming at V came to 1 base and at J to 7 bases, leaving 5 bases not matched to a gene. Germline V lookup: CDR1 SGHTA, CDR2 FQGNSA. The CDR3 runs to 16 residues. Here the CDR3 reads CASSLEGLAGKNEQFF. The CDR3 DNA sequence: TGTGCCAGCAGCTTAGAAGGACTAGCGGGGAAGAATGAGCAGTTCTTC.

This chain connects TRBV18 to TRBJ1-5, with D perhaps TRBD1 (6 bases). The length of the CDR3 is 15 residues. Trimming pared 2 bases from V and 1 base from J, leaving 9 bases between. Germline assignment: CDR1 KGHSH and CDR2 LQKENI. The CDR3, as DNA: TGTGCCAGCTCACCAACAGGGTCGAGCAATCAGCCCCAGCATTTT. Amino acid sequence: CASSPTGSSNQPQHF.

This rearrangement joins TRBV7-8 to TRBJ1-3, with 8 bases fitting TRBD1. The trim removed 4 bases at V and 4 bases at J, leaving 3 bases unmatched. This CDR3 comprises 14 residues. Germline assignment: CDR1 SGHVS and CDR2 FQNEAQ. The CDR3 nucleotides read TGTGCCAGCAGCTACAGGGGGTCAGGAAACACCATATATTTT. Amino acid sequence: CASSYRGSGNTIYF.

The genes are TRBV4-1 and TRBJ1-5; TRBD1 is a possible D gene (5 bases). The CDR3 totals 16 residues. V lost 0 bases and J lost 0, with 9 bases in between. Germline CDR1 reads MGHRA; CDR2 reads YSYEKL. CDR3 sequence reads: CASSQDSGNSNQPQHF. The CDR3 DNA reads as TGCGCCAGCAGCCAAGATTCAGGGAATAGCAATCAGCCCCAGCATTTT.

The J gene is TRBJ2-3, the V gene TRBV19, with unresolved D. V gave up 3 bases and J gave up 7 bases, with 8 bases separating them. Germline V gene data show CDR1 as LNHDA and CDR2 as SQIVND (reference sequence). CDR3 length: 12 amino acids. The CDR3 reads CASSITANTQYF. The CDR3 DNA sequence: TGTGCCAGTAGTATCACAGCTAATACGCAGTATTTT.

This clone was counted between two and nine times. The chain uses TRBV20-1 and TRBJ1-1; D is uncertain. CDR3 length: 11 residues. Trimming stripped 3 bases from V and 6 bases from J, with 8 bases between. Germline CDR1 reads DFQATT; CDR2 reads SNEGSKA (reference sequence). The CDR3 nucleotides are TGCAGTGCTAGTGGCCAGTCTGAAGCTTTCTTT. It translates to CSASGQSEAFF.

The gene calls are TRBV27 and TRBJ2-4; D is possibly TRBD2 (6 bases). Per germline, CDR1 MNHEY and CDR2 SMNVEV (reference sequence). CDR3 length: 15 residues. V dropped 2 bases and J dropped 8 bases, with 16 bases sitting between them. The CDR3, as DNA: TGTGCCAGCAGTTTAGGAGGGCGGAGTAGAGACATTCAGTACTTC. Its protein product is CASSLGGRSRDIQYF.

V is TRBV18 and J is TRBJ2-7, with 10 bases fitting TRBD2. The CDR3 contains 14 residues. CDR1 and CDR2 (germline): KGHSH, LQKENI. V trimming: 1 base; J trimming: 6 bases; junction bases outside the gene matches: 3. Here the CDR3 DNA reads TGTGCCAGCTCACCACTCCGACTAGCGGGCGAGCAGTACTTC. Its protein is CASSPLRLAGEQYF.

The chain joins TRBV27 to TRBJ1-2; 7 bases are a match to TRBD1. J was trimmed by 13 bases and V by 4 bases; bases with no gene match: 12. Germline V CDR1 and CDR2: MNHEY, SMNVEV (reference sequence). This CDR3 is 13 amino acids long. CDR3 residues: CASSSHFDRVTTF. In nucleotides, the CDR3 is TGTGCCAGCAGTTCTCACTTCGACAGGGTCACCACCTTC.

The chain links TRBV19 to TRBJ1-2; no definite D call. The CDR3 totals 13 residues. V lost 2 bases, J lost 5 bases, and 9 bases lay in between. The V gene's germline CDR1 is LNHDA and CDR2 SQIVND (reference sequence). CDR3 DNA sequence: TGTGCCAGTAGTATAAGCGGAGCTTATGGCTACACCTTC. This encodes CASSISGAYGYTF.

The CDR3 DNA reads TGTGCCAGCATCCGAGTGGGAACTGAAGCTTTCTTT. Translated: CASIRVGTEAFF. The chain links TRBV6-1 to TRBJ1-1, with D hard to call. CDR3 size: 12 residues. The germline V and J ends were trimmed by 7 bases and 5 bases, with 11 bases remaining between them. Germline loops: CDR1 MNHNS, CDR2 SASEGT.

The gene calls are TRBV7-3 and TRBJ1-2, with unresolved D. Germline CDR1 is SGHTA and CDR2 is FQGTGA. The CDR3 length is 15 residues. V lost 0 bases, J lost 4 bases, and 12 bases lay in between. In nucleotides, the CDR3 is TGTGCCAGCAGCTTAACTCAGGACCGATTCTATGGCTACACCTTC. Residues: CASSLTQDRFYGYTF.